This paragraph covers one T cell receptor (beta chain) sequence. The sample comes from a study of T cell responses to AZD1222 COVID-19 vaccine. This table comes from immunoSEQ multiplex PCR, and its TCRdb copy is limited to in-frame clones, with some not included. The sample holds around 160,000 clones, about 90% seen once. This CDR3 has 15 residues. With V trimmed by 5 bases and J by 0 bases, 7 bases remained unmatched. Germline CDR1 is MNHNY and CDR2 is SVGAGI (reference sequence). The TCR comes from an adult in good health. The chain recombines TRBV6-6 with TRBJ2-7, with 7 bases identical to TRBD1. The input for sequencing was peripheral blood, taken on day 0 of AZD1222 vaccination. This chain's CDR3 is CASSRRDSSSYEQYF. CDR3 in DNA: TGTGCCAGCAGTAGACGGGACAGCAGCTCCTACGAGCAGTACTTC.